Below, 5 T cell receptor beta chains from the same sample are listed, as sequenced in a study of cytomegalovirus exposure and HLA in healthy donors. 13 Jbeta primers and 60 Vbeta primers were used for the PCR. Repertoires were generated with immunoSEQ multiplex PCR, while TCRdb's copy carries only in-frame clones and drops some. The profile shows about 150,000 clones, about three quarters of them singletons. Sequences were obtained from PBMCs. These receptors originate from a woman in her 40s in good health and CMV-seropositive.

V usage is TRBV4-1 and J usage is TRBJ1-6; 8 bases align to TRBD1. Germline V gene sequence: CDR1 MGHRA, CDR2 YSYEKL. Unmatched junction bases numbered 5, after V lost 1 base and J lost 6 bases. The CDR3 covers 16 residues. The CDR3 nucleotides are TGCGCCAGCAGCCAAGGCCTGACAGGGGTTAATTCACCCCTCCACTTT. This encodes CASSQGLTGVNSPLHF.

The gene calls are TRBV2 and TRBJ2-1, with 11 bases identical to TRBD1. CDR3 length equals 15 residues. The V gene end was trimmed by 5 bases and the J gene end by 8 bases; junction bases not matched to a gene: 8. Germline CDR1 SNHLY, CDR2 FYNNEI. The CDR3 DNA follows: TGTGCCAGCAGTTCTGGGACAGGGGGATTCGATGAGCAGTTCTTC. Its translation is CASSSGTGGFDEQFF. Complete variable domain (other parts from reference TRBV2 and TRBJ2-1): EPEVTQTPSHQVTQMGQEVILRCVPISNHLYFYWYRQILGQKVEFLVSFYNNEISEKSEIFDDQFSVERPDGSNFTLKIRSTKLEDSAMYFCASSSGTGGFDEQFFGPGTRLTVL.

This chain links TRBV28 with TRBJ1-6, with D perhaps TRBD1 (5 bases). From germline, CDR1 is MDHEN and CDR2 SYDVKM. Trimming shortened V by 5 bases and J by 7 bases, and 12 bases separated the two germline ends. The length of the CDR3 is 14 residues. This CDR3 reads CASSARVPNSPLHF. CDR3 nucleotide sequence: TGTGCCAGCAGTGCCAGGGTACCCAATTCACCCCTCCACTTT.

The chain couples TRBV2 to TRBJ2-5; maybe TRBD2 (7 bases). The ends were cut back, 7 bases at V and 4 bases at J, with 13 bases in the middle. Germline lookup yields CDR1 SNHLY and CDR2 FYNNEI. The length of the CDR3 is 13 residues. Here the CDR3 reads CASTGGRGETQYF. CDR3 coding DNA: TGTGCCAGCACGGGGGGCCGGGGAGAGACCCAGTACTTC.

The chain links TRBV9 to TRBJ2-5, with D unresolved. Germline V CDR1 and CDR2: SGDLS, YYNGEE. The CDR3 is 13 amino acids. V was clipped by 2 bases and J by 4 bases, with 9 bases between them. CDR3 region: CASSVNFGETQYF. In DNA, the CDR3 is TGTGCCAGCAGCGTCAACTTTGGAGAGACCCAGTACTTC.